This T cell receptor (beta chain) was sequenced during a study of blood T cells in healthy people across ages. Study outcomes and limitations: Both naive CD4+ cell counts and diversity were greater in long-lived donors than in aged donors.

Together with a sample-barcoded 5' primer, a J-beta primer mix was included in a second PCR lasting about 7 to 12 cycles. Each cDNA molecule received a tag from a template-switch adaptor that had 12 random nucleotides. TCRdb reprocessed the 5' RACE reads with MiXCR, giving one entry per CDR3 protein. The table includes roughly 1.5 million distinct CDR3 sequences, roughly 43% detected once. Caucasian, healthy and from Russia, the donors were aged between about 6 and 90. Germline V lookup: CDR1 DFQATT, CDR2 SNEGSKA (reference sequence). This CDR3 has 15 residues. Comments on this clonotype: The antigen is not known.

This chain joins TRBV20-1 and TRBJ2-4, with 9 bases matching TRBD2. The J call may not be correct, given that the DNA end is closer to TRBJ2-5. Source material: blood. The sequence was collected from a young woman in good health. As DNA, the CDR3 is TGCAGTGCTAGCGTTAGCGGGGGAGAAGGAGAGACCCAGTACTTC. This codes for CSASVSGGEGETQYF.